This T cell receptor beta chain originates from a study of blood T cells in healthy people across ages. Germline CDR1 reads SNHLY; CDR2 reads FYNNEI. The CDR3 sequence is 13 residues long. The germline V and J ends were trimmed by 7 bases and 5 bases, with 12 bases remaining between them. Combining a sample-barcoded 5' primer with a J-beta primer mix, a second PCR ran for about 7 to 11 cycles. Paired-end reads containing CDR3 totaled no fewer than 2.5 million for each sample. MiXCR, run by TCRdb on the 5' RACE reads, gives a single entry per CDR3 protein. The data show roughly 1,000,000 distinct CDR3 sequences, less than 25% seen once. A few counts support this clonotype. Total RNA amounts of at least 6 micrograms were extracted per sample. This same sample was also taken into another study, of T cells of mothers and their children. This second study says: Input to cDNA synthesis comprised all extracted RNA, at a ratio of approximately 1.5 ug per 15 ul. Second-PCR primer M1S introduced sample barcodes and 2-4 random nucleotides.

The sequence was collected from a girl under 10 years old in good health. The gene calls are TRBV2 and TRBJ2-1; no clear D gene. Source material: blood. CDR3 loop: CASNMGSDNEQFF. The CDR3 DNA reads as TGTGCCAGCAACATGGGATCAGACAATGAGCAGTTCTTC.